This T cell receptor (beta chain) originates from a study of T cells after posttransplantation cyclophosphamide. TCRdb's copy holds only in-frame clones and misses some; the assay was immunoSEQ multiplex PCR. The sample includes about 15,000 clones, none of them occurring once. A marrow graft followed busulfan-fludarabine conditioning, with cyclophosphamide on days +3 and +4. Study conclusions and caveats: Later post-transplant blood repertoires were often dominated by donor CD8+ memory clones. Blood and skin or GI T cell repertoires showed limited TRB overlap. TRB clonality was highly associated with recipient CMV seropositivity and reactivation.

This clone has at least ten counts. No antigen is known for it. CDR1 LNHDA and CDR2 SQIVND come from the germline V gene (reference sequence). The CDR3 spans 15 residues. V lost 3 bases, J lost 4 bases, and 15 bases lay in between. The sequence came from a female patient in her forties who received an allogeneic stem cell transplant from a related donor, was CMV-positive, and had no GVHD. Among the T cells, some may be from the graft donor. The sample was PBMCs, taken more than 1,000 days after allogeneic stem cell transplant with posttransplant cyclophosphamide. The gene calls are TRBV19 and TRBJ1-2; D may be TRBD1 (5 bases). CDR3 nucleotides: TGTGCCAGTAGTATGGGTCCCGGAGGGGTCTATGGCTACACCTTC. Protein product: CASSMGPGGVYGYTF.